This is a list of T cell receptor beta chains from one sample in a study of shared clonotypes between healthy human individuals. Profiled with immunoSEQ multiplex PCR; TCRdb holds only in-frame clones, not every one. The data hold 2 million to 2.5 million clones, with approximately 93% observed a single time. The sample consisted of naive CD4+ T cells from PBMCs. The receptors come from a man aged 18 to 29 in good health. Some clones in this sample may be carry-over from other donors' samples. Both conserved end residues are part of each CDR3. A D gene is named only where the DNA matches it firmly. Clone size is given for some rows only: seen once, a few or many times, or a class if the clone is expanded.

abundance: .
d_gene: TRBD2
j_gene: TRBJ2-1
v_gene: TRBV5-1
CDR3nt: TGCGCCAGCAGCAACCCGGTTAGCGGGAGGGCTGTTGAGCAGTTCTTC
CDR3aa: CASSNPVSGRAVEQFF

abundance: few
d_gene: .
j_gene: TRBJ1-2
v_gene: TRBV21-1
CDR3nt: TGTGCCAGCAGCACCGGACAGGGAAACTATGGCTACACCTTC
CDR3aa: CASSTGQGNYGYTF

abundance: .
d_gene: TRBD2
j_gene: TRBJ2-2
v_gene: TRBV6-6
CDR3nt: TGTGCCAGCGCGGGGGGAGGAGGCACCGGGGAGCTGTTTTTT
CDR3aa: CASAGGGGTGELFF

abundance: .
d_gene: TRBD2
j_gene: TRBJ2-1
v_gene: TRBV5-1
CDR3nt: TGCGCCAGCAGCTTGGCTCCTAGCGGGGGCTCCTACAATGAGCAGTTCTTC
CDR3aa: CASSLAPSGGSYNEQFF

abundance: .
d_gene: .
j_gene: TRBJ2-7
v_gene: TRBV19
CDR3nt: TGTGCCAGTAGTATGAAACGGGGTAACTACGAGCAGTACTTC
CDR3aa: CASSMKRGNYEQYF

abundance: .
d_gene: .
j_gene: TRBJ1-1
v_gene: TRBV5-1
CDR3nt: TGCGCCAGCAGCTTGGAGGGGCAGGGTGTGAACACTGAAGCTTTCTTT
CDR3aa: CASSLEGQGVNTEAFF

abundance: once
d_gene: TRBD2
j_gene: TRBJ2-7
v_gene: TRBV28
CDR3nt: TGTGCCAGCACCTGGACTAGCGGGGTGTCCTACGAGCAGTACTTC
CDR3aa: CASTWTSGVSYEQYF

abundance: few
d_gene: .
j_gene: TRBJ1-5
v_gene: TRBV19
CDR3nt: TGTGCCAGTAGTATCCGACAGGATCAGCCCCAGCATTTT
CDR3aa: CASSIRQDQPQHF

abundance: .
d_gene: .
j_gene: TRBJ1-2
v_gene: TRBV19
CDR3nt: TGTGCCAGTAGTGGGAGGTATGGCTACACCTTC
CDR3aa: CASSGRYGYTF

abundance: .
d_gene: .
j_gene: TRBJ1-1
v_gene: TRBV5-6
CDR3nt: TGTGCCAGCAGCCTCGGACAGCATTTAGCCATGAACACTGAAGCTTTCTTT
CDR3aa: CASSLGQHLAMNTEAFF

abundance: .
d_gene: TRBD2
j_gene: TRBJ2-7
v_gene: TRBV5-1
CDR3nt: TGCGCCAGCAGCCCCGGGACTAGCGGGAGACACGAGCAGTACTTC
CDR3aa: CASSPGTSGRHEQYF

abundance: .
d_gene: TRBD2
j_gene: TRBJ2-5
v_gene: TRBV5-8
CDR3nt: TGTGCCAGCAGCTTGGAGGCCGGACTAGCCGAGACCCAGTACTTC
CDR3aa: CASSLEAGLAETQYF

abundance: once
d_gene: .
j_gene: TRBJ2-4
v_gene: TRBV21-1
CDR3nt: TGTGCCAGCAGCAGACTTTCCAAAGACAGGGGACCAAACATTCAGTACTTC
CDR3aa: CASSRLSKDRGPNIQYF

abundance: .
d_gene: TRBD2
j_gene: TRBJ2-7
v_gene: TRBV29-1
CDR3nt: TGCAGCGTCTTTAGCGGGGCCCCCTACGAGCAGTACTTC
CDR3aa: CSVFSGAPYEQYF

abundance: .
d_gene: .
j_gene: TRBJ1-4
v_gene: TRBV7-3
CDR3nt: TGTGCCAGCAACCGACCGGACCGGAATGAAAAACTGTTTTTT
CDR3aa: CASNRPDRNEKLFF

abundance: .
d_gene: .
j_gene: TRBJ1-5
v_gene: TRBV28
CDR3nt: TGTGCCAGCAATATCCTGAGAGACAATCAGCCCCAGCATTTT
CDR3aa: CASNILRDNQPQHF

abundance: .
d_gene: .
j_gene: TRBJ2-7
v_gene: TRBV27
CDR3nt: TGTGCCAGCAGTTTCCTAGGGGCACAGAGCTACGAGCAGTACTTC
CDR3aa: CASSFLGAQSYEQYF

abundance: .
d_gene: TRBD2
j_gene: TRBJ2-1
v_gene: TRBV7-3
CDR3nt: TGTGCCAGCAGCTTATTGGGACTAGCGGGAGGGCGTCTTGTGGATGAGCAGTTCTTC
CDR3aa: CASSLLGLAGGRLVDEQFF

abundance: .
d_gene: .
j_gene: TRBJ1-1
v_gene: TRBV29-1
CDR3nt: TGCAGCGTTCAAGGACGACTGAACACTGAAGCTTTCTTT
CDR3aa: CSVQGRLNTEAFF

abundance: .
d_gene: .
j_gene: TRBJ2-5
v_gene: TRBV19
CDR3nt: TGTGCCAGTAGTATCAGGACGGGAGAGACCCAGTACTTC
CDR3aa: CASSIRTGETQYF

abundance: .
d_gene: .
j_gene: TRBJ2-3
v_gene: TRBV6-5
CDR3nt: TGTGCCAGCACCAGGGACGGAGGCACAGATACGCAGTATTTT
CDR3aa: CASTRDGGTDTQYF

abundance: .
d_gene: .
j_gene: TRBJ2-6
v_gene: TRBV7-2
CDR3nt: TGTGCCAGCAGCTTATACTCCTCTGGGGCCAACGTCCTGACTTTC
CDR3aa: CASSLYSSGANVLTF

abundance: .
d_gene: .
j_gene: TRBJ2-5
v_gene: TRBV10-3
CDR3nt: TGTGCCATCAGTGAGTCCGGAACCAAACCTGGAGAGACCCAGTACTTC
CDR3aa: CAISESGTKPGETQYF

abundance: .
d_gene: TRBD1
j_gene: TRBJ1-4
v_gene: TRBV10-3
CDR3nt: TGTGCCACGGGACAGGGGAAGGCAACTAATGAAAAACTGTTTTTT
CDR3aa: CATGQGKATNEKLFF

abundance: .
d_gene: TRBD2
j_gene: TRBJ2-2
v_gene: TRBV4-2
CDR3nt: TGTGCCAGCAGCGGATGGACTAGCGGGAACACCGGGGAGCTGTTTTTT
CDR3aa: CASSGWTSGNTGELFF

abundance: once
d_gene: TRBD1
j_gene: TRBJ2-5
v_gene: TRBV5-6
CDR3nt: TGTGCCAGCAGCAAGGGACAGCTTACGAGGGAGACCCAGTACTTC
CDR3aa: CASSKGQLTRETQYF

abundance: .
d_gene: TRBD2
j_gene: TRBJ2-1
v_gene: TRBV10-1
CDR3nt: TGCGCCAGCAGTGGAGGTAGGCTAGCGGGAGTTGATGAGCAGTTCTTC
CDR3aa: CASSGGRLAGVDEQFF

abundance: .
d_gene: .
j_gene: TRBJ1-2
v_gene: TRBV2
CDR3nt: TGTGCCAGCAGTGAGGGCAGAGCTAACTATGGCTACACCTTC
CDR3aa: CASSEGRANYGYTF

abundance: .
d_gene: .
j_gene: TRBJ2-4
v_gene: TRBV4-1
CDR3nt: TGCGCCAGCAGCCAAGGGGTTCGACGGGGCCAGTACTTC
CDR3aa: CASSQGVRRGQYF

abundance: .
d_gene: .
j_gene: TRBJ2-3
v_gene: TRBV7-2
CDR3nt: TGTGCCAGCAGCCCTCCAGGGAGGCAGCGCACAGATACGCAGTATTTT
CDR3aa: CASSPPGRQRTDTQYF

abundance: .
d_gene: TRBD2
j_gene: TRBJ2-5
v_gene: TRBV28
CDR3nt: TGTGCCAGCAGTTTCGACCCCCATGAGGCGGGCGGGGGGCGCCGGACCCAGTACTTC
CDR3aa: CASSFDPHEAGGGRRTQYF

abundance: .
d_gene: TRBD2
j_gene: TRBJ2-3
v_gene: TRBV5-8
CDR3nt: TGTGCCAGCAGCTTGGCTAGCGGAGTGGATACGCAGTATTTT
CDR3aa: CASSLASGVDTQYF

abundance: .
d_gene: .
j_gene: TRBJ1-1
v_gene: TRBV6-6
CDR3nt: TGTGCCAGCAGCCGCAGGGAGAACACTGAAGCTTTCTTT
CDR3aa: CASSRRENTEAFF

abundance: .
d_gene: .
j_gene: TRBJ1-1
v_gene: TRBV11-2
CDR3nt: TGTGCCAGCAGCTTAGAGAGACGTGCGAACACTGAAGCTTTCTTT
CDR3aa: CASSLERRANTEAFF

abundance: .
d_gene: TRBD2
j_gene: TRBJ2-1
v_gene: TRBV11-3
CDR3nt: TGTGCCAGCAGCCCCGGGACTAGCGGGACGCTCTACAATGAGCAGTTCTTC
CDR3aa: CASSPGTSGTLYNEQFF

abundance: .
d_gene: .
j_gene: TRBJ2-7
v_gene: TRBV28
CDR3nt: TGTGCCAGCAGTTTAGGTCGGGTCGAGCAGTACTTC
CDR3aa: CASSLGRVEQYF

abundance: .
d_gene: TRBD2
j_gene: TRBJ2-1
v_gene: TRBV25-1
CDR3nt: TGTGCCAGCAGTGAGCGAGGCGGGAGCCCTTACAATGAGCAGTTCTTC
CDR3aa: CASSERGGSPYNEQFF

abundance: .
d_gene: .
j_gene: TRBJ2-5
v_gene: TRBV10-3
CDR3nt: TGTGCCATCAGTGAGGGCCGGGCCCAAGAGACCCAGTACTTC
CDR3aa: CAISEGRAQETQYF

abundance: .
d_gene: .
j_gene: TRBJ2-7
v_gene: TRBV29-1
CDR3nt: TGCAGCGCTGGGACGGTCAAAAGCTCCTACGAGCAGTACTTC
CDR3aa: CSAGTVKSSYEQYF

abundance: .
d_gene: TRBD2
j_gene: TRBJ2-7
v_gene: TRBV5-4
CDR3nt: TGTGCCAGCAGCCAAGATGGGAGGGCCGGGTACGAGCAGTACTTC
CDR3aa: CASSQDGRAGYEQYF

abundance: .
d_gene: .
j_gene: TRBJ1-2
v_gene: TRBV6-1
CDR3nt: TGTGCCAGCAGTGAACGTGGTGGCTACACCTTC
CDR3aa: CASSERGGYTF

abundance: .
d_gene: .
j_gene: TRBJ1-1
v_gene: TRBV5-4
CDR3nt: TGTGCCAGCAGCTTGGTTCCGGGCCTGGGAACTGAAGCTTTCTTT
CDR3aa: CASSLVPGLGTEAFF

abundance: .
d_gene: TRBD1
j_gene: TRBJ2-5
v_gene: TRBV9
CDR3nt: TGTGCCAGCAGCGCGGGACAGGGGGAGACCCAGTACTTC
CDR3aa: CASSAGQGETQYF

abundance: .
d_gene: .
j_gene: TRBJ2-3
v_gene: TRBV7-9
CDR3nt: TGTGCCAGCAGCCGGGGCCGGGGGCTCGATACGCAGTATTTT
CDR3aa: CASSRGRGLDTQYF

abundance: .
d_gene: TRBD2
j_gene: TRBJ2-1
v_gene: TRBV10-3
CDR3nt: TGTGCCATAGGACTAGCGGGAGGTCATGAGCAGTTCTTC
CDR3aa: CAIGLAGGHEQFF

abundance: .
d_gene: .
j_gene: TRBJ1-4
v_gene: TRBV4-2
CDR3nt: TGTGCCAGCAGCCAGGCCGGGGGGTCTAATGAAAAACTGTTTTTT
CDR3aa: CASSQAGGSNEKLFF

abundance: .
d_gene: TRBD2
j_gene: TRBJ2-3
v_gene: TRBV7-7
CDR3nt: TGTGCCAGCAGCCGAGCGGGGGGAACAGATACGCAGTATTTT
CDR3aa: CASSRAGGTDTQYF

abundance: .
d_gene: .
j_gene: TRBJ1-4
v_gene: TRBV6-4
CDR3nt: TGTGCCAGCAGTGAATGGCGGCAGCTTAATGAAAAACTGTTTTTT
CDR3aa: CASSEWRQLNEKLFF

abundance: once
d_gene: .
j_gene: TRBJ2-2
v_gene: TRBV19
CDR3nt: TGTGCCAGTACCTCCTTAGGGAGCGGGCGAAACGGGGAGCTGTTTTTT
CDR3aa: CASTSLGSGRNGELFF